The 26 T cell receptor beta chains below all came from one sample that was sequenced in a study of T cell repertoires in cytomegalovirus infection. TCRdb used MiXCR to reprocess the reads, holding one entry per CDR3 protein. The data show approximately 990,000 distinct CDR3 sequences, with about a third seen just once and about an eighth held by the top ten. Their antigens are not known. The sample here was cultured CD8+ T cells from PBMCs, taken from culture after CMV antigen stimulation. These receptors all come from a human donor in good health (CMV status not recorded). Some clones in this sample may be carry-over from other donors' samples.

The rearrangement links TRBV10-3 to TRBJ1-1; a weak D match, TRBD1 (5 bases). The CDR3 contains 13 residues. The V end lost 10 bases, the J end lost 4 bases, and 16 bases lay between the germline ends. Germline V gene data show CDR1 as ENHRY and CDR2 as SYGVKD. CDR3 bases: TGTGCCAGCGGAGGGGCCGGGGGCACTGAAGCTTTCTTT. This codes for CASGGAGGTEAFF.

This clonotype has ten or more counts. The chain couples TRBV12-3 or TRBV12-4 to TRBJ1-2; tentatively, D is TRBD1 (6 bases). The CDR3 is 14 residues long. Trimming took off 5 bases at V and 4 bases at J, with 14 bases between the two ends. The CDR3 spells CASSPKTGRYGYTF. The CDR3 region has the DNA TGTGCCAGCAGTCCGAAGACAGGACGCTATGGCTACACCTTC.

The chain is built from TRBV2 and TRBJ1-2; D remains unclear. V lost 3 bases, J lost 4 bases, and 9 bases lay in between. Per the germline V gene, CDR1 is SNHLY and CDR2 is FYNNEI. The CDR3 runs 13 residues. The CDR3 sequence is CASSEIQFYGYTF. The CDR3 DNA reads TGTGCCAGCAGTGAGATCCAGTTCTATGGCTACACCTTC.

This clonotype was recorded at least ten times. The gene calls are TRBV12-3 or TRBV12-4 and TRBJ2-3, with D tentatively TRBD2 (6 bases). The CDR3 is 16 amino acids. V was pared by 5 bases and J by 2 bases, with 17 bases between. The CDR3 spells CASSPATRLSTDTQYF. In nucleotides, the CDR3 is TGTGCCAGCAGTCCGGCGACTAGACTATCCACAGATACGCAGTATTTT.

The rearrangement joins TRBV6-6 to TRBJ2-5; 9 positions match TRBD1. V lost 2 bases and J lost 2; bases outside the gene matches: 6. CDR1 is MNHNY and CDR2 is SVGAGI in the germline V gene (reference sequence). The CDR3 contains 16 residues. DNA of the CDR3: TGTGCCAGCAGTTACCTAGGGACAGGGTATCAAGAGACCCAGTACTTC. Translation: CASSYLGTGYQETQYF.

This sequence joins TRBV7-4 and TRBJ1-5; D gene uncertain. The CDR3 consists of 16 residues. V lost 5 bases to trimming and J lost 0 bases, with 14 bases between them. In germline, CDR1 is SGHVT, CDR2 SQSDAQ. The CDR3 here is CASSPPGLYSNQPQHF. The CDR3 DNA sequence: TGTGCCAGCAGCCCGCCTGGACTCTATAGCAATCAGCCCCAGCATTTT.

The chain has TRBV27 and TRBJ1-1, with no clear D. The CDR3 extends over 13 amino acids. Germline assignment: CDR1 MNHEY and CDR2 SMNVEV (reference sequence). Trimming stripped 3 bases from V and 5 bases from J, with 10 bases between. This chain's CDR3 is CASSFREETEAFF. In DNA, the CDR3 is TGTGCCAGCAGTTTTCGGGAGGAAACTGAAGCTTTCTTT.

This clonotype appeared many times. The chain uses TRBV7-2 and TRBJ1-2; D is possibly TRBD1 (6 bases). V shed 10 bases and J shed 5 bases, with 26 bases lying between them. Germline CDR1 is SGHTA and CDR2 is FQGNSA. CDR3 length: 16 amino acids. The CDR3 sequence: CAIKEPRQDVVYGYTF. CDR3 nucleotides: TGTGCCATCAAGGAACCCCGACAGGATGTAGTGTATGGCTACACCTTC. The entire variable domain, with the rest obtained from reference TRBV7-2 and TRBJ1-2, is as follows: GAGVSQSPSNKVTEKGKDVELRCDPISGHTALYWYRQSLGQGLEFLIYFQGNSAPDKSGLPSDRFSAERTGGSVSTLTIQRTQQEDSAVYLCAIKEPRQDVVYGYTFGSGTRLTVV.

The V call is TRBV7-6, the J call TRBJ2-1; 9 bases fit TRBD2. The CDR3 contains 14 residues. CDR1 and CDR2 from the germline V gene are SGHVS and FNYEAQ. Trimming removed 5 bases from V and 7 bases from J; junction bases left unmatched: 6. This chain's CDR3 is CASSLGLATNEQFF. Written as DNA, the CDR3 is TGTGCCAGCAGCCTGGGACTAGCTACAAATGAGCAGTTCTTC.

This CDR3 is CASKERVTRETQYF. CDR3 DNA sequence: TGTGCCAGCAAAGAACGGGTCACTCGGGAGACCCAGTACTTC. This sequence joins TRBV6-1 and TRBJ2-5; D call uncertain. This CDR3 has 14 amino acids. V was clipped by 7 bases and J by 5 bases, with 17 bases between them. Germline V CDR1 and CDR2: MNHNS, SASEGT.

This chain joins TRBV2 and TRBJ2-1; 7 bases agree with TRBD1. Per the germline V gene, CDR1 is SNHLY and CDR2 is FYNNEI. V shed 10 bases and J 4 bases; nucleotides not matched to a gene: 13. The CDR3 is made up of 15 amino acids. CDR3 amino acids: CANQGDGDRYNEQFF. The CDR3 coding sequence is TGTGCCAACCAGGGGGACGGGGACCGATACAATGAGCAGTTCTTC.

The chain recombines TRBV11-3 with TRBJ2-2; the D is unclear. The CDR3 covers 16 residues. Looked up from germline, CDR1 is SGHNT and CDR2 is YENEEA. Trimming pared 2 bases from V and 0 bases from J, leaving 10 bases between. DNA of the CDR3: TGTGCCAGCAGCTTATTCAGAGGACCGAACACCGGGGAGCTGTTTTTT. Translated: CASSLFRGPNTGELFF. Combining the CDR3 with reference TRBV11-3 and TRBJ2-2 gives the whole variable domain EAGVVQSPRYKIIEKKQPVAFWCNPISGHNTLYWYLQNLGQGPELLIRYENEEAVDDSQLPKDRFSAERLKGVDSTLKIQPAELGDSAVYLCASSLFRGPNTGELFFGEGSRLTVL.

The chain employs TRBV6-1 and TRBJ2-2; TRBD1 matches 10 bases. From germline, CDR1 is MNHNS and CDR2 SASEGT. After removal of 9 bases from V and 6 bases from J, the junction contained 7 bases not matched to a gene. The CDR3 contains 14 residues. The CDR3 nucleotides are TGTGCCAGTCCCGGGACAGGGGTCCCCGGGGAGCTGTTTTTT. Its translation is CASPGTGVPGELFF.

This sequence joins TRBV27 and TRBJ2-5, with TRBD1 matching 8 bases. The V gene's germline CDR1 is MNHEY and CDR2 SMNVEV (reference sequence). CDR3 size: 16 residues. Losses at the gene ends were 5 bases for V and 0 bases for J; bases not matched to a gene: 8. Written as DNA, the CDR3 is TGTGCCAGCAGTCTCCACAGGGGGTCGTACCAAGAGACCCAGTACTTC. Encoded protein: CASSLHRGSYQETQYF.

This clonotype occurred many times. The V call is TRBV12-3 or TRBV12-4, the J call TRBJ2-3; the D gene is possibly TRBD2 (6 bases). Trimming pared 2 bases from V and 0 bases from J, leaving 18 bases between. The CDR3 contains 18 residues. The CDR3 DNA sequence: TGTGCCAGCAGTTTAAAGGGGACGGGGGTTCCTAGCACAGATACGCAGTATTTT. This gives the protein CASSLKGTGVPSTDTQYF.

The V call is TRBV12-3 or TRBV12-4, the J call TRBJ2-7; no clear D. CDR3 size: 14 residues. V shed 5 bases and J shed 5 bases, with 16 bases lying between them. The CDR3 bases are TGTGCCAGCAGTCCCCACACCGATGTCGACGAGCAGTACTTC. It specifies CASSPHTDVDEQYF.

This clonotype was observed a handful of times. V is TRBV20-1 and J is TRBJ1-1; D is unresolved. This CDR3 contains 14 residues. In germline, CDR1 is DFQATT, CDR2 SNEGSKA (reference sequence). Trimming left V 2 bases short and J 3 bases short, with 13 bases between. CDR3 protein: CSARSGNRYTEAFF. CDR3 nucleotides: TGCAGTGCTAGATCCGGGAATCGGTACACTGAAGCTTTCTTT.

The V call is TRBV7-9, the J call TRBJ2-2, with TRBD1 matching over 10 bases. Germline loops: CDR1 SEHNR, CDR2 FQNEAQ (reference sequence). After removal of 2 bases from V and 5 bases from J, the junction contained 8 bases not matched to a gene. The CDR3 contains 17 residues. CDR3 bases: TGTGCCAGCAGCTTACCTAAGACAGGGGGCGAAACCGGGGAGCTGTTTTTT. Protein product: CASSLPKTGGETGELFF.

The chain couples TRBV5-6 to TRBJ2-5, with D unresolved. Deletions cut 1 base from V and 5 bases from J, with 12 bases between. The length of the CDR3 is 14 residues. Per germline, CDR1 SGHDT and CDR2 YYEEEE. This CDR3 reads CASSLLGFRETQYF. For the CDR3, the DNA is TGTGCCAGCAGCTTGTTAGGGTTTAGGGAGACCCAGTACTTC.

Notes on this clonotype: One end of the junction is discordant with germline, which a read error may explain. The J gene is TRBJ2-1, the V gene TRBV6-2 or TRBV6-3; TRBD2 matches 9 bases. Germline V lookup: CDR1 MNHEY, CDR2 SVGEGT. The CDR3 has 16 residues. The CDR3 sequence: CASGYVAGGPYNEQFF. The CDR3 DNA reads TGTGCCAGCGGTTACGTGGCGGGGGGGCCATACAATGAGCAGTTCTTC.

This clonotype has a count of ten or more. V is TRBV7-2 and J is TRBJ2-2; no firm D call. Germline loops: CDR1 SGHTA, CDR2 FQGNSA. CDR3 length: 13 amino acids. The V gene lost 1 base and the J gene lost 4 bases, with 4 bases spanning the gap. CDR3 nucleotide sequence: TGTGCCAGCAGCTTAGGCTTCACCGGGGAGCTGTTTTTT. Translated: CASSLGFTGELFF. Full variable domain (missing parts from reference TRBV7-2 and TRBJ2-2): GAGVSQSPSNKVTEKGKDVELRCDPISGHTALYWYRQSLGQGLEFLIYFQGNSAPDKSGLPSDRFSAERTGGSVSTLTIQRTQQEDSAVYLCASSLGFTGELFFGEGSRLTVL.

V and J are TRBV19 and TRBJ2-1, with a possible D match to TRBD1 (6 bases). Germline assignment: CDR1 LNHDA and CDR2 SQIVND (reference sequence). V was pared by 5 bases and J by 6 bases, with 23 bases between. The CDR3 is made up of 17 amino acids. In nucleotides, the CDR3 is TGTGCCAGTAGTCAACAGGGATCGGCCGGTGTAGCCAATGAGCAGTTCTTC. It codes for CASSQQGSAGVANEQFF.

Notes on this clonotype: A much more abundant neighbour one base away suggests this may be a read error. The chain is built from TRBV7-2 and TRBJ2-1; D possibly corresponds to TRBD1 (5 bases). The CDR3 runs 15 residues. Germline V gene lookup returns CDR1 SGHTA and CDR2 FQGNSA. The CDR3 loop reads CVSSLGQGVYNEQFF. The CDR3 nucleotides are TGTGTCAGCAGCTTGGGCCAGGGTGTTTACAATGAGCAGTTCTTC.

V usage is TRBV10-3 and J usage is TRBJ1-3, with 12 bases that match TRBD1. J was trimmed by 3 bases and V by 2 bases; bases with no gene match: 8. This CDR3 has 18 residues. CDR1 and CDR2 (germline): ENHRY, SYGVKD. The CDR3 nucleotides read TGTGCCATCAGTGAGCCGGGACAGGGGGCGAGAAGTGGAAACACCATATATTTT. Translated, it gives CAISEPGQGARSGNTIYF.

Of note for this clonotype: It is likely a read error, because the conserved phenylalanine at the end of the CDR3 is missing. The chain links TRBV7-3 to TRBJ2-3, with 11 bases lining up with TRBD1. This CDR3 comprises 15 residues. V lost 5 bases, J lost 3 bases, and 4 bases stayed unmatched. Germline V gene sequence: CDR1 SGHTA, CDR2 FQGTGA. The CDR3 is CASSVGTGGTDTQYS. The CDR3 coding sequence is TGTGCCAGCAGCGTAGGGACAGGGGGTACAGATACGCAGTATTCT.

This clonotype was counted between two and nine times. This chain joins TRBV27 and TRBJ1-6, with TRBD1 as a possible D gene (5 bases). Germline lookup yields CDR1 MNHEY and CDR2 SMNVEV (reference sequence). The CDR3 covers 14 residues. Trimming removed 4 bases from V and 8 bases from J, with 12 bases in between. The CDR3 loop reads CASSSGTGYSPLHF. CDR3 coding DNA: TGTGCCAGCAGTTCAGGGACGGGATATTCACCCCTCCACTTT.